The clone carrying this T cell receptor (beta chain) was picked up one time. This record belongs to a study of OX40 agonist ivuxolimab in advanced cancers. Profiled with immunoSEQ multiplex PCR; TCRdb holds only in-frame clones, not every one. The data show 70,000 to 100,000 clones, around nine tenths seen once. Germline V gene sequence: CDR1 KGHSH, CDR2 LQKENI. V dropped 2 bases and J dropped 5; count of bases not matched to a gene: 12. This CDR3 contains 16 residues. V usage is TRBV18 and J usage is TRBJ2-7; TRBD1 aligns across 7 bases. The origin of this receptor is an adult with an advanced solid tumor such as melanoma, head and neck, liver or kidney cancer. The material was CD4+ or CD8+ T cells sorted from blood, obtained in a trial of the OX40 agonist ivuxolimab. The CDR3 spells CASSPMRGQALHEQYF. DNA of the CDR3: TGTGCCAGCTCACCAATGAGGGGGCAGGCCCTCCACGAGCAGTACTTC.